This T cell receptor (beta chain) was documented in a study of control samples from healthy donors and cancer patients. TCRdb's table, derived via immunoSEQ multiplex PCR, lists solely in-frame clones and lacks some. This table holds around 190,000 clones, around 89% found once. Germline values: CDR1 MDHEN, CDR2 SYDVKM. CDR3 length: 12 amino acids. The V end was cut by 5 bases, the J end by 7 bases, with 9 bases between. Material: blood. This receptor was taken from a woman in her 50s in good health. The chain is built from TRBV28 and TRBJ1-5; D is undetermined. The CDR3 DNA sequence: TGTGCCAGCAGTCGGACCAGGCAGCCCCAGCATTTT. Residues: CASSRTRQPQHF.